This T cell receptor beta chain is drawn from a study of response to subunit inactivated influenza vaccine. This clonotype was found a few times. As yet, its antigen is unknown. TCRdb re-called the RT-PCR reads through MiXCR, storing one row per CDR3 protein. The repertoire holds roughly 160,000 distinct CDR3 sequences, roughly a tenth seen once, with approximately 13% in the top ten. The germline gives CDR1 LGHDT, CDR2 YNNKEL (reference sequence). The CDR3 runs 16 residues. Trimming took 4 bases from V and 6 from J, leaving 16 bases between them. Study results and limitations: Few new T cells, the authors suggested, are recruited by each seasonal influenza vaccination.

The sequences come from non-naive T cells sorted from PBMCs, collected about 6 weeks after vaccination. The receptor was derived from a man between 50 and 59 years old who received an inactivated influenza vaccine. The chain links TRBV3-1 to TRBJ1-6; D not resolved. The CDR3, as DNA: TGTGCCAGCAGCCCCCCAAGGACGGCGGGTAATTCACCCCTCCACTTT. As protein: CASSPPRTAGNSPLHF.